This record concerns one T cell receptor beta chain sequence. The entry originates in a study of control samples from healthy donors and cancer patients. CDR1 is SNHLY and CDR2 is FYNNEI in the germline V gene. This CDR3 has 14 residues. V was cut by 2 bases and J by 4 bases, with 11 bases left in between. The method was immunoSEQ multiplex PCR; TCRdb's version includes in-frame clones alone and lacks a portion of them. Of 150,000 to 200,000 clones listed, roughly 89% are singletons. The TCR was taken from a woman aged 25 to 39 in good health. Sequenced sample: blood. J is TRBJ1-1 and V is TRBV2, with TRBD1 as a possible D gene (5 bases). The CDR3 is CASSELREITEAFF. The CDR3 nucleotides are TGTGCCAGCAGTGAACTCAGGGAGATCACTGAAGCTTTCTTT.